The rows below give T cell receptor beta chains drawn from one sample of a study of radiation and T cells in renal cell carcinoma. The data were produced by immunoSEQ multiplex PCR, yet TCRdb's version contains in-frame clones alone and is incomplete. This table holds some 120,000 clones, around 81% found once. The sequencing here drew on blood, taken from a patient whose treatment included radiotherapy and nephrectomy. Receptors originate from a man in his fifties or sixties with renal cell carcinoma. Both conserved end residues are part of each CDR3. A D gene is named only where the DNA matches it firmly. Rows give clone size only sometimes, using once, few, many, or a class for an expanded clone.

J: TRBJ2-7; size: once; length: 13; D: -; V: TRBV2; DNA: TGTGCCAGCAGTGCCGGGGGCGTGGACGAGCAGTACTTC; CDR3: CASSAGGVDEQYF
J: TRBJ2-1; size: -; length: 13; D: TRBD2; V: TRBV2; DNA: TGTGCCAGCGCGACTTCGGGGCGGGAGTATCAGTTCTTC; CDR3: CASATSGREYQFF
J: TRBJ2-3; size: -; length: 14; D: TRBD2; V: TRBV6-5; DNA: TGTGCCAGCAAGCCGGGACTATCGGTGGATACGCAGTATTTT; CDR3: CASKPGLSVDTQYF
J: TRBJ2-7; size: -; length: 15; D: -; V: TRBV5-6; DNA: TGTGCCAGCAGCTTGGCACGACAGGACAACTACGAGCAGTACTTC; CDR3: CASSLARQDNYEQYF
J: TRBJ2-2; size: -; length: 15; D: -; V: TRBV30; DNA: TGTGCCTGGAGATCCCGGACCCAAGTCACCGGGGAGCTGTTTTTT; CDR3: CAWRSRTQVTGELFF
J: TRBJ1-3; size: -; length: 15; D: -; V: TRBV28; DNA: TGTGCCAGCAGTTTATGGGGGGAAACTGGAAACACCATATATTTT; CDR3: CASSLWGETGNTIYF
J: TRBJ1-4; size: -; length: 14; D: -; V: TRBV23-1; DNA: TGCGCCAGCAGTCAAAGGAGGGTCGCAGAAAAACTGTTTTTT; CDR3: CASSQRRVAEKLFF
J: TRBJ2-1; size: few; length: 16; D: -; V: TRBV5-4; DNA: TGTGCCAGCAGCTCCGGGGCCCCGGAGGCCCTCAATGAGCAGTTCTTC; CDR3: CASSSGAPEALNEQFF
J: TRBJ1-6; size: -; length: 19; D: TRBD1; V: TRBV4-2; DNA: TGTGCCAGCAGCCAAGAGTCGGACAGGGGGCCGGGGAATAATTCACCCCTCCACTTT; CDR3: CASSQESDRGPGNNSPLHF
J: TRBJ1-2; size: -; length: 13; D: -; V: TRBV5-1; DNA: TGCGCCAGCAGCTTGGGCAGGGGTGAAGGCTACACCTTC; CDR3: CASSLGRGEGYTF
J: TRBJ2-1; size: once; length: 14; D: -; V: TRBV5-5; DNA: TGTGCCAGCAGCTTGGTAGGCAACTACAATGAGCAGTTCTTC; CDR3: CASSLVGNYNEQFF
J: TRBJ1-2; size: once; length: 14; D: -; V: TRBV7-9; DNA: TGTGCCAGCAGCTTCGGGGATGCTTGGCGAGGCTACACCTTC; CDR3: CASSFGDAWRGYTF
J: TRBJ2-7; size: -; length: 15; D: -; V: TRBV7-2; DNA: TGTGCCAGCAGCTTAGTGGGGGGGGACAACTACGAGCAGTACTTC; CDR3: CASSLVGGDNYEQYF
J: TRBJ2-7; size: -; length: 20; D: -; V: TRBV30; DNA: TGTGCCTGGAGCCCCCGGCTGGCGAGCATCAAGTTCCTCCAATCCTACGAGCAGTACTTC; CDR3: CAWSPRLASIKFLQSYEQYF
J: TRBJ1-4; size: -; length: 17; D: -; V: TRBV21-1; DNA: TGTGCCAGCAGCACCCACTCCCGGTCACAGGACAATGAAAAACTGTTTTTT; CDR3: CASSTHSRSQDNEKLFF
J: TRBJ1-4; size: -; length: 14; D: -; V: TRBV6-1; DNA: TGTGCCAGCAGCCCCGGGACAAATAATGAAAAACTGTTTTTT; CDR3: CASSPGTNNEKLFF
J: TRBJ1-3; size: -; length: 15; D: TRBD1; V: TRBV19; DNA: TGTGCCAGTAGTGGTACAGGGGAGTCTGGAAACACCATATATTTT; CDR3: CASSGTGESGNTIYF
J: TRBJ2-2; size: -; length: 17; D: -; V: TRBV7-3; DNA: TGTGCCAGCAGCCTAGTAGGAGCTAGCCATGGAACCGGGGAGCTGTTTTTT; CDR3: CASSLVGASHGTGELFF
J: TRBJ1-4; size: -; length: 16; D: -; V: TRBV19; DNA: TGTGCCAGTAGTTCCCTCGTCGCAGCTGAAAATGAAAAACTGTTTTTT; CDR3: CASSSLVAAENEKLFF
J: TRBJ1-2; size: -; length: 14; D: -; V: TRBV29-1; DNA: TGCAGCGTTGGACAGGAAGCGACATCCTATGGCTACACCTTC; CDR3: CSVGQEATSYGYTF
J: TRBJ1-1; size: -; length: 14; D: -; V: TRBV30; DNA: TGTGCCTGGAGGGCGGGACCGATGAACACTGAAGCTTTCTTT; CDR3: CAWRAGPMNTEAFF
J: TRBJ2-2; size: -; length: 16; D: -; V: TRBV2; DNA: TGTGCCAGCAGTGAACGGTGGACGGTTAACACCGGGGAGCTGTTTTTT; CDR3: CASSERWTVNTGELFF
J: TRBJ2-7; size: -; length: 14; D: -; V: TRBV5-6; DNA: TGTGCCAGCAGCGCCGGGTGGGAGTCCTACGAGCAGTACTTC; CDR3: CASSAGWESYEQYF
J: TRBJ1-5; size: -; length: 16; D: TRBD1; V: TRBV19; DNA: TGTGCCAGTAGTATAGGGGGGACAGGCTACAATCAGCCCCAGCATTTT; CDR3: CASSIGGTGYNQPQHF
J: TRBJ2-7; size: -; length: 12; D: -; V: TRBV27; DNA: TGTGCCAGCGGTGGACCACACTACGAGCAGTACTTC; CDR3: CASGGPHYEQYF
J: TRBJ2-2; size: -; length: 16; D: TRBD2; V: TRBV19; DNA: TGTGCCAGTAGCGGACTAGCGGGAGGGAGCACCGGGGAGCTGTTTTTT; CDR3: CASSGLAGGSTGELFF
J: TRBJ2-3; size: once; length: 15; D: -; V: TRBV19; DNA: TGTGCCAGTAAGGTCACGGGGGCAGGGGCAGATACGCAGTATTTT; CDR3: CASKVTGAGADTQYF
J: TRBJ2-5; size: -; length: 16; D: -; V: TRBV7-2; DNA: TGTGCCAGCAGCTTAGGGTGGACTGTGTACCAAGAGACCCAGTACTTC; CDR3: CASSLGWTVYQETQYF
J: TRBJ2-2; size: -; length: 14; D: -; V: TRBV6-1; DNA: TGTGCCAGCAGTGGAGGCCGTATGGCCGGGGAGCTGTTTTTT; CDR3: CASSGGRMAGELFF
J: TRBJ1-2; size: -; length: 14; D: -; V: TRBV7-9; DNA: TGTGCCAGCACCTCTGAGGGGCATTACTATGGCTACACCTTC; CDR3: CASTSEGHYYGYTF
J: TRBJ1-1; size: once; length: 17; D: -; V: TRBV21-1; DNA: TGTGCCAGCAGCAAAGGTGACAAACGAGATCTGAACACTGAAGCTTTCTTT; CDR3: CASSKGDKRDLNTEAFF
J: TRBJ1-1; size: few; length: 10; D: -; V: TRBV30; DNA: TGTGCCTGGAGCCTAACTGAAGCTTTCTTT; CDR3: CAWSLTEAFF
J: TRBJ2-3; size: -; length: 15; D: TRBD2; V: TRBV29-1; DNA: TGCAGCGCCTTCGGACTAGCGGGGGGAGTTGATACGCAGTATTTT; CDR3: CSAFGLAGGVDTQYF
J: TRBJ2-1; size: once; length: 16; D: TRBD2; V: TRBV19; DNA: TGTGCCAGTAGTAATCTGTTAGCGGGAGTTGACAATGAGCAGTTCTTC; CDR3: CASSNLLAGVDNEQFF
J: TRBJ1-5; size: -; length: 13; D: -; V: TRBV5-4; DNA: TGTGCCAGCAGCACTGACGGGGGTCAGCCCCAGCATTTT; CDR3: CASSTDGGQPQHF
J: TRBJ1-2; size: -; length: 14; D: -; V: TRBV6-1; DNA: TGTGCCAGCAGTACGGACGCAATAACCTATGGCTACACCTTC; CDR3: CASSTDAITYGYTF
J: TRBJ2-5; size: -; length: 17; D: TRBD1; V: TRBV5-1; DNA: TGCGCCAGCAGCTTGGGGGTCAGGGGGCTAGGAGAAGAGACCCAGTACTTC; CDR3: CASSLGVRGLGEETQYF
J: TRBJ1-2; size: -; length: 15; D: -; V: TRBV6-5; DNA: TGTGCCAGCAGACCAAACCGGGACGGCGCAAATGGCTACACCTTC; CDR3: CASRPNRDGANGYTF
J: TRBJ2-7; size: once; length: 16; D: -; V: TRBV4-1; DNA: TGCGCCAGCAGCCAAACGACCAAGACAGGAACCTACGAGCAGTACTTC; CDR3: CASSQTTKTGTYEQYF
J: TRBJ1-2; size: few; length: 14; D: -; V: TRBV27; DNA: TGTGCCAGCAGTCCCCAGATGGGATCGTTAGGCTACACCTTC; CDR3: CASSPQMGSLGYTF
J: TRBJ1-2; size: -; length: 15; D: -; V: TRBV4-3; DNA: TGCGCCAGCAGCCCGAACCCGACAGGTAACTATGGCTACACCTTC; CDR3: CASSPNPTGNYGYTF
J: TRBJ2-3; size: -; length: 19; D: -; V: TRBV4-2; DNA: TGTGCCAGCAGCCGATTCTACCGTGGGCGCGACGAGGGTTGGGATACGCAGTATTTT; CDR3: CASSRFYRGRDEGWDTQYF
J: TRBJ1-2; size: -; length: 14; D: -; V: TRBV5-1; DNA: TGCGCCAGCAGCTCGATGGACGGAAGCTATGGCTACACCTTC; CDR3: CASSSMDGSYGYTF
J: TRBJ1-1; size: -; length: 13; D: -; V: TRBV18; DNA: TGTGCCAGCTCACTGACAGAGAACACTGAAGCTTTCTTT; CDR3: CASSLTENTEAFF
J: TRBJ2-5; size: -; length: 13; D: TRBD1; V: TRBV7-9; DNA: TGTGCCAGCAGCCATGACAGGGGAGAGACCCAGTACTTC; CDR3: CASSHDRGETQYF
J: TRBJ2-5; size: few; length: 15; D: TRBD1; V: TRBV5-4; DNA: TGTGCCAGCAGCCCGGACAGGGGGCGAGAGGAGACCCAGTACTTC; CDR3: CASSPDRGREETQYF
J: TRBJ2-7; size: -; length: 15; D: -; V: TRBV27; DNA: TGTGCCAGCAGCCTGACCGGGACGGGCGGCTACGAGCAGTACTTC; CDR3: CASSLTGTGGYEQYF
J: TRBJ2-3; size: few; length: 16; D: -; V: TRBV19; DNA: TGTGCCAGTAGATCGGGACACCCCAAAGGCACAGATACGCAGTATTTT; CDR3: CASRSGHPKGTDTQYF
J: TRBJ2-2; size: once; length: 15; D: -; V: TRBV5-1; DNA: TGCGCCAGCAGAGGCGGGGGCACGAACACCGGGGAGCTGTTTTTT; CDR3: CASRGGGTNTGELFF
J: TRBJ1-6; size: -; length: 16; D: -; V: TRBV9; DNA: TGTGCCAGCAGCGCTTCCTCCCCCGGGTATAATTCACCCCTCCACTTT; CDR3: CASSASSPGYNSPLHF
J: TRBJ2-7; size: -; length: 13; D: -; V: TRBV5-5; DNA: TGTGCCAGCAGCTTGGGCACAACTTACGAGCAGTACTTC; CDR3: CASSLGTTYEQYF